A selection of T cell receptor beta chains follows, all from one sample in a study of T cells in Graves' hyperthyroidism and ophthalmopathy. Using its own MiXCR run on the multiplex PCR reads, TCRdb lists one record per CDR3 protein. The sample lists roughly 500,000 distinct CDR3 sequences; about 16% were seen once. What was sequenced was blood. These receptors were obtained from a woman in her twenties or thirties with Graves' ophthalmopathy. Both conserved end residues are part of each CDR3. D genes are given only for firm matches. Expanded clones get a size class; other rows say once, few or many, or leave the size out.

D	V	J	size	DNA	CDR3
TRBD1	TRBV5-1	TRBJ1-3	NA	TGCGCCAGCCGACAGGGTGTAAGTGGAAACACCATATATTTT	CASRQGVSGNTIYF
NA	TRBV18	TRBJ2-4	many	TGTGCCAGCTCACCAGGCTTAGCCAAAAACATTCAGTACTTC	CASSPGLAKNIQYF
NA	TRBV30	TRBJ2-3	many	TGTGCCTGGGAGCCACCGTCAACTACGCAGTATTTT	CAWEPPSTTQYF
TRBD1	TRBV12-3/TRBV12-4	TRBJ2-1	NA	TGTGCCAGCAGCTCACTCGGACAGGGTTGGGACAATGAGCAGTTCTTC	CASSSLGQGWDNEQFF
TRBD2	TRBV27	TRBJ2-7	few	TGTGCCAGCAGTGCACGGACTAGCGGGAGCTACGAGCAGTACTTC	CASSARTSGSYEQYF
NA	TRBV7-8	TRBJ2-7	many	TGTGCCAGCAGCATGACAGTCGGCGAGCAGTACTTC	CASSMTVGEQYF
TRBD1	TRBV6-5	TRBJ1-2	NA	TGTGCCAGCAGTAACAGGGGAGACGGCTACACCTTC	CASSNRGDGYTF
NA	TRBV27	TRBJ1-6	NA	TGTGCCAGCAGTTTATTAGGAATCTTTTCACCCCTCCACTTT	CASSLLGIFSPLHF
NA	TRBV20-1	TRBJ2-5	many	TGCAGTGCTAGAGGGCCAGGACCCCAAGAGACCCAGTACTTC	CSARGPGPQETQYF
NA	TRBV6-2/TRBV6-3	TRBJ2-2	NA	TGTGCCAGCAGGGATTACGGGGAGCTGTTTTTT	CASRDYGELFF
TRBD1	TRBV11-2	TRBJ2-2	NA	TGTGCCAGCAGCTTAGGCCACAGGGGGTTTAACACCGGGGAGCTGTTTTTT	CASSLGHRGFNTGELFF
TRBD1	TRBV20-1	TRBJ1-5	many	TGCAGTGCCCCAGACAGGGCGTTTAGCAATCAGCCCCAGCATTTT	CSAPDRAFSNQPQHF
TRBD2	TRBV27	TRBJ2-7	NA	TGTGCCAGCATAAACAGCGGGAGCTCGTACGAGCAGTACTTC	CASINSGSSYEQYF
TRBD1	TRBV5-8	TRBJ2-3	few	TGTGCCAGCAGCTTGGACAGGGGAGGCACAGATACGCAGTATTTT	CASSLDRGGTDTQYF
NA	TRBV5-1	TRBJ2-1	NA	TGCGCCAGCAGCTCTCCGAGTGGGCAGTTCTTC	CASSSPSGQFF
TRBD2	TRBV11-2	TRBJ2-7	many	TGTGCCAGCGGGACAGCGGGAGGGTGGTACGAGCAGTACTTC	CASGTAGGWYEQYF
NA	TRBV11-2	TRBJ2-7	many	TGTGCCAGCAGCTTAGAGGGGACTTCCCTTGACGAGCAGTACTTC	CASSLEGTSLDEQYF
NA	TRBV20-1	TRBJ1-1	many	TGCAGTGCTACCCAGGGCCAGGGGAACACTGAAGCTTTCTTT	CSATQGQGNTEAFF
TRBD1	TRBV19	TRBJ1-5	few	TGTGCCAGTAGTATTGGTGGACAGGGAGATCAGCCCCAGCATTTT	CASSIGGQGDQPQHF